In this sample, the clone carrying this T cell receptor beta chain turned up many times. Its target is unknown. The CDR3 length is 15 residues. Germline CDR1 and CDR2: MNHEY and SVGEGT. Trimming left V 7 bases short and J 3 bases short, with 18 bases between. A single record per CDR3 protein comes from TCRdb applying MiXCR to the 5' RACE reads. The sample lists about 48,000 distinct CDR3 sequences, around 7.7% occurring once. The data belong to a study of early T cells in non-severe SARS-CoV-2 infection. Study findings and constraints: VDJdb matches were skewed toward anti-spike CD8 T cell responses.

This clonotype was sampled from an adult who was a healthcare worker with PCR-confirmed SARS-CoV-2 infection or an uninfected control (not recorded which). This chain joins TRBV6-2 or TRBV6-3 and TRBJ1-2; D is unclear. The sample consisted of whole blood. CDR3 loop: CASTPLQRPYYGYTF. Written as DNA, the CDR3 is TGTGCCAGCACCCCCCTACAGCGACCGTACTATGGCTACACCTTC.